The rows below give T cell receptor beta chains drawn from one sample of a study of glioma-infiltrating T cells. TCRdb re-derived calls from the multiplex PCR reads in MiXCR, one entry per CDR3 protein. Found here are around 90,000 distinct CDR3 sequences, roughly 37% of them singletons; the top ten hold roughly two fifths. The source material was glioma tissue, nonneoplastic brain tissue, or PBMCs (not recorded which). The receptors come from a human donor with low-grade glioma or glioblastoma, undergoing nonglioma brain surgery, or in good health (not recorded which). Each CDR3 is given with its conserved first and last residue. Fields, in order: J gene, V gene, clone size, D gene, CDR3 DNA, CDR3 protein. The D gene is left open where the match is weak. Some rows have no size entry. The others give once, few or many, or a class for an expanded clone.

j_call: TRBJ1-2; v_call: TRBV20-1; clone_size: once; d_call: .; cdr3_nt: TGCAGTTCTACCACGGGGGCGACTAACTATGGCTACACCTTC; cdr3_aa: CSSTTGATNYGYTF
j_call: TRBJ2-7; v_call: TRBV29-1; clone_size: many; d_call: .; cdr3_nt: TGCAGCGTTGAAGACGGGGAGGTCTACGAGCAGTACTTC; cdr3_aa: CSVEDGEVYEQYF
j_call: TRBJ1-3; v_call: TRBV6-1; clone_size: many; d_call: .; cdr3_nt: TGTGCCAGCAGTTCTATAAACACCATATATTTT; cdr3_aa: CASSSINTIYF
j_call: TRBJ1-5; v_call: TRBV28; clone_size: many; d_call: .; cdr3_nt: TGTGCCAGCAGTTTAAACGACCCCCCAGGCAATCAGCCCCAGCATTTT; cdr3_aa: CASSLNDPPGNQPQHF
j_call: TRBJ2-7; v_call: TRBV5-5; clone_size: many; d_call: .; cdr3_nt: TGTGCCAGCAGCCTGTTCTACGAGCAGTACTTC; cdr3_aa: CASSLFYEQYF
j_call: TRBJ1-2; v_call: TRBV12-3/TRBV12-4; clone_size: many; d_call: .; cdr3_nt: TGTGCCAGCAGGGCGGCGGGGAGTAACTATGGCTACACCTTC; cdr3_aa: CASRAAGSNYGYTF
j_call: TRBJ2-6; v_call: TRBV11-1; clone_size: .; d_call: .; cdr3_nt: TGTGCCAGCAGCTTAGCCCTTCGGAGAGCTGGTGCCAACGTCCTGACTTTC; cdr3_aa: CASSLALRRAGANVLTF
j_call: TRBJ2-3; v_call: TRBV27; clone_size: .; d_call: .; cdr3_nt: TGTGCCAGCAGTGCCTGGGCGACAGATACGCAGTATTTT; cdr3_aa: CASSAWATDTQYF
j_call: TRBJ1-2; v_call: TRBV28; clone_size: .; d_call: .; cdr3_nt: TGTGCCAGCAGTTTAGGCGACCTTTGCTACACCTTC; cdr3_aa: CASSLGDLCYTF
j_call: TRBJ1-1; v_call: TRBV29-1; clone_size: many; d_call: .; cdr3_nt: TGCAGCGCCTTATTAATTGGCACTGAAGCTTTCTTT; cdr3_aa: CSALLIGTEAFF
j_call: TRBJ2-2; v_call: TRBV7-3; clone_size: many; d_call: .; cdr3_nt: TGTGCCAGCGCAGAGAACACCGGGGAGCTGTTTTTT; cdr3_aa: CASAENTGELFF
j_call: TRBJ2-7; v_call: TRBV6-2/TRBV6-3; clone_size: many; d_call: .; cdr3_nt: TGTGCCAGCAGTTACCCAAGGGACCCAACGAGACCGGACGAGCAGTACTTC; cdr3_aa: CASSYPRDPTRPDEQYF
j_call: TRBJ2-3; v_call: TRBV24-1; clone_size: .; d_call: TRBD1; cdr3_nt: TGTGACACCAGTGACCTTGACAGGGCCACAGATACGCAGTATTTT; cdr3_aa: CDTSDLDRATDTQYF
j_call: TRBJ2-4; v_call: TRBV27; clone_size: many; d_call: .; cdr3_nt: TGTGCCAGCAGTTTAAGAGAGGAAAACATTCAGTACTTC; cdr3_aa: CASSLREENIQYF
j_call: TRBJ1-5; v_call: TRBV20-1; clone_size: many; d_call: TRBD1; cdr3_nt: TGCAGTGCTAGAGATATTGAGACAGGGTCCAATCAGCCCCAGCATTTT; cdr3_aa: CSARDIETGSNQPQHF
j_call: TRBJ2-2; v_call: TRBV5-1; clone_size: many; d_call: TRBD2; cdr3_nt: TGCGCCAGCAGCGGAACTAGCGGGGCGCCCGGGGAGCTGTTTTTT; cdr3_aa: CASSGTSGAPGELFF
j_call: TRBJ2-1; v_call: TRBV20-1; clone_size: .; d_call: .; cdr3_nt: TGCAGTGCAAAGACGGGACCAAATGAGCAGCTCTTC; cdr3_aa: CSAKTGPNEQLF
j_call: TRBJ1-4; v_call: TRBV6-9; clone_size: .; d_call: .; cdr3_nt: TGTGCCAGCAGTTACGAAGGAGGAGGTGAAAAACTGTTTTTT; cdr3_aa: CASSYEGGGEKLFF
j_call: TRBJ2-7; v_call: TRBV5-4; clone_size: .; d_call: TRBD1; cdr3_nt: TGTGCCAGCAGCCTGACAGGGGGATTGGAAGGGCAGTACTTC; cdr3_aa: CASSLTGGLEGQYF
j_call: TRBJ2-7; v_call: TRBV10-3; clone_size: many; d_call: .; cdr3_nt: TGTGCCATCAAGAGGGGGGCAGGATGGGGCTACGAGCAGTACTTC; cdr3_aa: CAIKRGAGWGYEQYF
j_call: TRBJ2-7; v_call: TRBV6-1; clone_size: many; d_call: .; cdr3_nt: TGTGCCAGCATGAACGGGGGGCTGACCTACGAGCAGTACTTC; cdr3_aa: CASMNGGLTYEQYF
j_call: TRBJ2-1; v_call: TRBV15; clone_size: .; d_call: TRBD2; cdr3_nt: TGTGCCACCAGCAGGAGACTAGCGGGGGGTTACAATGAGCAGTTCTTC; cdr3_aa: CATSRRLAGGYNEQFF
j_call: TRBJ2-3; v_call: TRBV2; clone_size: many; d_call: .; cdr3_nt: TGTGCCAGCAGTGATGGGGACACTAGTAGCACAGATACGCAGTATTTT; cdr3_aa: CASSDGDTSSTDTQYF
j_call: TRBJ2-2; v_call: TRBV6-2/TRBV6-3; clone_size: .; d_call: TRBD1; cdr3_nt: TGTGTCAGCAGGGGACAGGGAAGCACCGGGGAGCTGTTTTTT; cdr3_aa: CVSRGQGSTGELFF
j_call: TRBJ1-2; v_call: TRBV10-2; clone_size: many; d_call: .; cdr3_nt: TGCGCCAGCAGTGAGAAGGGAGGCGCCTATGGCTACACCTTC; cdr3_aa: CASSEKGGAYGYTF
j_call: TRBJ2-1; v_call: TRBV19; clone_size: .; d_call: TRBD2; cdr3_nt: TGTGTCAGTAGTATCGTCAAGCGGGAGATCAATGAGCAGTCCTTC; cdr3_aa: CVSSIVKREINEQSF
j_call: TRBJ2-7; v_call: TRBV5-1; clone_size: .; d_call: .; cdr3_nt: TGCGCCAGCAGCTTGCAGGCCCACACCTACGAGCGGTACTTC; cdr3_aa: CASSLQAHTYERYF
j_call: TRBJ2-1; v_call: TRBV6-1; clone_size: .; d_call: .; cdr3_nt: TGTGCCAGCAGTGACGGGGGCTCCTACAACGAGCAGTTCTTC; cdr3_aa: CASSDGGSYNEQFF
j_call: TRBJ2-1; v_call: TRBV29-1; clone_size: .; d_call: TRBD2; cdr3_nt: TGCAGCGTGCGAGGGGCTAGCGGATCCAATGAGCAGTTCTTC; cdr3_aa: CSVRGASGSNEQFF
j_call: TRBJ1-1; v_call: TRBV20-1; clone_size: .; d_call: .; cdr3_nt: TGCAGTGCTAGAGATCTTGACCGTAGAGGGACTAAAGCTTTCTTT; cdr3_aa: CSARDLDRRGTKAFF
j_call: TRBJ1-1; v_call: TRBV6-5; clone_size: .; d_call: TRBD1; cdr3_nt: TGTGCCAGCAGTCACAGGGCAGGGGACAGAAACTCTGAAGCTTTCTTT; cdr3_aa: CASSHRAGDRNSEAFF
j_call: TRBJ2-2; v_call: TRBV6-2/TRBV6-3; clone_size: many; d_call: TRBD1; cdr3_nt: TGTGCCAGCAGGGTTGACAGGGCAAACACCGGGGAGCTGTTTTTT; cdr3_aa: CASRVDRANTGELFF
j_call: TRBJ2-7; v_call: TRBV20-1; clone_size: many; d_call: .; cdr3_nt: TGCAGTGCTAACCGGAGGGACCGACTGTCGGACGAGCAGTACTTC; cdr3_aa: CSANRRDRLSDEQYF
j_call: TRBJ1-1; v_call: TRBV20-1; clone_size: many; d_call: .; cdr3_nt: TGCAGTGCTAGAGTCGGTGCCGACACTGAAGCTTTCTTT; cdr3_aa: CSARVGADTEAFF
j_call: TRBJ1-4; v_call: TRBV20-1; clone_size: many; d_call: .; cdr3_nt: TGCAGTGCTACGGACAGCCGGGAAAAACTGTTTTTT; cdr3_aa: CSATDSREKLFF
j_call: TRBJ2-3; v_call: TRBV2; clone_size: .; d_call: TRBD2; cdr3_nt: TGTGCCAGCAGATCGGAGAGATATAGCGGGGGCCGCACAGATACGCAGTATTTT; cdr3_aa: CASRSERYSGGRTDTQYF
j_call: TRBJ2-3; v_call: TRBV27; clone_size: .; d_call: TRBD2; cdr3_nt: TGTGCCAGCAGCCGTACTAGCGGGAGGGCCGGTACGCAGTATTTT; cdr3_aa: CASSRTSGRAGTQYF
j_call: TRBJ2-7; v_call: TRBV4-1; clone_size: .; d_call: .; cdr3_nt: TGCGCCAGCAGCCAAGAGGGACATAACTACGAGCAGTACTTC; cdr3_aa: CASSQEGHNYEQYF
j_call: TRBJ2-3; v_call: TRBV5-4; clone_size: many; d_call: .; cdr3_nt: TGTGCCAGCAGCTTGACACTCGACCTGGCAGATACGCAGTATTTT; cdr3_aa: CASSLTLDLADTQYF
j_call: TRBJ2-7; v_call: TRBV5-1; clone_size: many; d_call: .; cdr3_nt: TGCGCCAGCAGCTTGAATCCGGCCCGAGAGCAGTACTTC; cdr3_aa: CASSLNPAREQYF
j_call: TRBJ2-1; v_call: TRBV7-2; clone_size: many; d_call: TRBD1; cdr3_nt: TGTGCCAGCAGCTTTGGGACAGGGGGCAATGAGCAGTTCTTC; cdr3_aa: CASSFGTGGNEQFF
j_call: TRBJ2-6; v_call: TRBV27; clone_size: many; d_call: .; cdr3_nt: TGTGCCAGCGGCCGTGAAAGAGGGTTCGGTTCCGGGGCCAACGTCCTGACTTTC; cdr3_aa: CASGRERGFGSGANVLTF
j_call: TRBJ1-1; v_call: TRBV2; clone_size: many; d_call: .; cdr3_nt: TGTGCCAGCAGGGTTACAGGGAGCACTGAAGCTTTCTTT; cdr3_aa: CASRVTGSTEAFF
j_call: TRBJ2-5; v_call: TRBV7-2; clone_size: .; d_call: .; cdr3_nt: TGTGCCAGCAGCCGTGAGGGGGGGGAGACCCAGTGCTTC; cdr3_aa: CASSREGGETQCF
j_call: TRBJ1-5; v_call: TRBV20-1; clone_size: .; d_call: .; cdr3_nt: TGCAGTGCTAGGGGAAAAGGACCCAATCAGCCCCAGCGTTTT; cdr3_aa: CSARGKGPNQPQRF
j_call: TRBJ2-1; v_call: TRBV29-1; clone_size: many; d_call: TRBD1; cdr3_nt: TGCAGCGTGGCCGGGACAGGACATTACAATGAGCAGTTCTTC; cdr3_aa: CSVAGTGHYNEQFF
j_call: TRBJ2-1; v_call: TRBV6-6; clone_size: once; d_call: .; cdr3_nt: TGTGCCAGCAGTGGCCGGGACGAGGGTTACAATGGGCAGTTCTTC; cdr3_aa: CASSGRDEGYNGQFF
j_call: TRBJ2-3; v_call: TRBV28; clone_size: many; d_call: .; cdr3_nt: TGTGCCAGCAGTCGGGCCGGGACCCAAAATACGCAGTATTTT; cdr3_aa: CASSRAGTQNTQYF
j_call: TRBJ2-2; v_call: TRBV19; clone_size: few; d_call: .; cdr3_nt: TGTGCCAGTAGTATCCCAGGGATCGGGGCCGGGGAGCTGTTTTTT; cdr3_aa: CASSIPGIGAGELFF
j_call: TRBJ1-1; v_call: TRBV3-1; clone_size: many; d_call: .; cdr3_nt: TGTGCCAGCAGCCAACGGGGGAGACAGACTGAAGCTTTCTTT; cdr3_aa: CASSQRGRQTEAFF
j_call: TRBJ2-7; v_call: TRBV5-8; clone_size: .; d_call: .; cdr3_nt: TGTGCCAGCAGCTTGGAGGGGAGGATCTCCTACGAGCAGCACTTC; cdr3_aa: CASSLEGRISYEQHF
j_call: TRBJ2-7; v_call: TRBV29-1; clone_size: .; d_call: .; cdr3_nt: TGCAGCGTTGGAAGGATTGGGGGCGAGCAGTACTTC; cdr3_aa: CSVGRIGGEQYF
j_call: TRBJ1-2; v_call: TRBV3-1; clone_size: many; d_call: TRBD1; cdr3_nt: TGTGCCAGCAGTCCGGGGACAGGGGTTGGCTACACCTTC; cdr3_aa: CASSPGTGVGYTF
j_call: TRBJ2-3; v_call: TRBV3-1; clone_size: many; d_call: .; cdr3_nt: TGTGCCAGCAGCCGAGACACAGATACGCAGTATTTT; cdr3_aa: CASSRDTDTQYF
j_call: TRBJ1-2; v_call: TRBV20-1; clone_size: many; d_call: .; cdr3_nt: TGCAGTGCTAGAGCTTCCCAGGGGTTGGGCTACACCTTC; cdr3_aa: CSARASQGLGYTF
j_call: TRBJ2-5; v_call: TRBV6-1; clone_size: .; d_call: .; cdr3_nt: TGTGCCATAGGGGAGAGGGCGGACGGGGAAGGGGAGACCCAGTACTTC; cdr3_aa: CAIGERADGEGETQYF
j_call: TRBJ2-1; v_call: TRBV7-6; clone_size: .; d_call: .; cdr3_nt: TGTGCCAGCAGCCCCCAGAAAGCCACCTCCAGGATTATGGACAATGAGCAGTTCTTC; cdr3_aa: CASSPQKATSRIMDNEQFF